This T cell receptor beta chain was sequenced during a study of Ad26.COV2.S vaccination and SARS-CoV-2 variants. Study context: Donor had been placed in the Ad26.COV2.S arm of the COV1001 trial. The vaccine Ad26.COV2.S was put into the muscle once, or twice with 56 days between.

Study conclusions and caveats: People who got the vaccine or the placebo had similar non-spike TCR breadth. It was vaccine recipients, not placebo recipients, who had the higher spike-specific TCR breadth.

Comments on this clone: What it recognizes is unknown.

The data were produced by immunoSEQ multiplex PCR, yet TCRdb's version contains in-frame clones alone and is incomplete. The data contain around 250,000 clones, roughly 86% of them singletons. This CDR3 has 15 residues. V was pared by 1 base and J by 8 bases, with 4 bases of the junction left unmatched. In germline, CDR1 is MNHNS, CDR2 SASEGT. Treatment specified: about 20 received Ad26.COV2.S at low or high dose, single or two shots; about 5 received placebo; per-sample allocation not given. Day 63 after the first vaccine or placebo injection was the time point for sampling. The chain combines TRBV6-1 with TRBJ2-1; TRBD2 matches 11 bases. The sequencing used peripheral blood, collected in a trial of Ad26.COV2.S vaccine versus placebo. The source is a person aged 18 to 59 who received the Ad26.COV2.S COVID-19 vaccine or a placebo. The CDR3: CASSEVAGGNDEQFF. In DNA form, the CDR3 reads TGTGCCAGCAGTGAAGTAGCGGGGGGGAATGATGAGCAGTTCTTC.